This TCR beta chain was identified in a study of control samples from healthy donors and cancer patients. Assay: immunoSEQ multiplex PCR; the TCRdb copy retains only in-frame clones and omits some. The profile shows tens of thousands of clones, around 90% of them singletons. Germline V gene data show CDR1 as GTSNPN and CDR2 as SVGIG (reference sequence). V lost 2 bases and J 4 bases, leaving 8 bases between the germline ends. The CDR3 contains 13 residues. Source material: blood. The clonotype originates from a woman in her 70s in good health. This chain joins TRBV30 and TRBJ2-2; D unclear. This CDR3 reads CAWSPIFTGELFF. In DNA, the CDR3 is TGTGCCTGGAGTCCCATATTCACCGGGGAGCTGTTTTTT. The full variable domain, with the rest looked up from reference TRBV30 and TRBJ2-2, is SQTIHQWPATLVQPVGSPLSLECTVEGTSNPNLYWYRQAAGRGLQLLFYSVGIGQISSEVPQNLSASRPQDRQFILSSKKLLLSDSGFYLCAWSPIFTGELFFGEGSRLTVL.